Presented here are 27 T cell receptor beta chains from one specimen sequenced in a study of PD-1 blockade in classical Hodgkin lymphoma. All patients experienced relapse after autologous stem cell transplantation, and brentuximab vedotin exposure was variable. The repertoire was sequenced with immunoSEQ multiplex PCR; TCRdb's copy has only in-frame clones and lacks some. The sample lists 75,000 to 100,000 clones, roughly 76% occurring once. The sequenced sample was peripheral blood mononuclear cells (PBMCs), obtained before the second cycle of nivolumab. Receptor source: a human donor with classical Hodgkin lymphoma.

This clone was detected only once. The chain is built from TRBV5-4 and TRBJ1-1; perhaps TRBD1 as D (6 bases). The CDR3 loop spans 16 amino acids. The V end was cut by 4 bases, the J end by 4 bases, with 20 bases between. Germline CDR1 and CDR2: SGHNT and YYREEE (reference sequence). CDR3 DNA: TGTGCCAGCAGCCCGCAGATAGGGGGGGAGGGCACTGAAGCTTTCTTT. Protein product: CASSPQIGGEGTEAFF.

The chain combines TRBV28 with TRBJ2-7, with D possibly TRBD2 on 5 matching bases. This CDR3 comprises 16 residues. V lost 5 bases, J lost 0 bases, and 17 bases lay in between. CDR1 is MDHEN, CDR2 SYDVKM, per germline. CDR3 loop: CASSLTGSPSSYEQYF. DNA of the CDR3: TGTGCCAGCAGTCTCACGGGATCGCCTAGCTCCTACGAGCAGTACTTC.

In its sample, this clone was seen once. The rearrangement links TRBV29-1 to TRBJ2-3; a possible D gene is TRBD2 (6 bases). Trimming removed 3 bases at V and 2 bases at J, with 15 bases between. The CDR3 covers 15 residues. CDR1 SQVTM and CDR2 ANQGSEA come from the germline V gene. The DNA of the CDR3 is TGCAGCGTTGAGGGAGGAGCGGGCCTCACAGATACGCAGTATTTT. Translated, it gives CSVEGGAGLTDTQYF.

The V and J genes are TRBV5-8 and TRBJ2-7; 8 bases fit TRBD1. With 3 bases clipped from V and 2 bases from J, the junction kept 4 bases outside the gene matches. Germline CDR1 and CDR2: SGHTS and YDEGEE. The CDR3 sequence is 14 residues long. The CDR3 region is CASSWTGTPYEQYF. Here the CDR3 DNA reads TGTGCCAGCAGCTGGACAGGGACTCCCTACGAGCAGTACTTC.

The sample holds many counts of this clone. J is TRBJ2-7 and V is TRBV28, with D unresolved. Germline CDR1 is MDHEN and CDR2 is SYDVKM. The CDR3 is made up of 14 amino acids. With 1 base removed from V and 2 bases from J, the gap between germline ends came to 9 bases. CDR3 nucleotides: TGTGCCAGCAGTTTATCGGACGGAGCCTACGAGCAGTACTTC. Its protein is CASSLSDGAYEQYF.

The chain links TRBV2 to TRBJ1-2, with D tentatively TRBD1 (6 bases). Looked up from germline, CDR1 is SNHLY and CDR2 is FYNNEI. V lost 6 bases and J 2 bases, leaving 25 bases between the germline ends. CDR3 length equals 18 residues. The DNA of the CDR3 is TGTGCCAGCAGCGACCCCGGACAGTTGGGAACCTCCAACTATGGCTACACCTTC. Protein sequence: CASSDPGQLGTSNYGYTF.

V is TRBV6-6 and J is TRBJ2-3; 10 bases fit TRBD1. The germline V gene encodes CDR1 MNHNY and CDR2 SVGAGI (reference sequence). Germline trimming cut 5 bases from V and 6 bases from J; bases unmatched to any gene: 8. This CDR3 has 15 residues. CDR3 sequence reads: CASSPRQGAGDTQYF. Written as DNA, the CDR3 is TGTGCCAGCAGTCCCCGACAGGGGGCAGGGGATACGCAGTATTTT.

The rearrangement uses TRBV29-1 and TRBJ2-3; the match to TRBD1 covers 8 bases. There are 15 residues in the CDR3. The junction had 15 bases not matched to a gene; V was cut back by 7 bases and J by 6 bases. The germline gives CDR1 SQVTM, CDR2 ANQGSEA. The CDR3 sequence is CSAQTDRAEGDTQYF. CDR3 bases: TGCAGCGCCCAAACGGACAGGGCCGAGGGGGATACGCAGTATTTT.

This chain uses TRBV7-9 with TRBJ2-2; 7 nucleotides agree with TRBD1. CDR1 is SEHNR and CDR2 is FQNEAQ in the germline V gene (reference sequence). The CDR3 runs to 17 residues. After removal of 2 bases from V and 5 bases from J, the junction contained 11 bases not matched to a gene. CDR3 nucleotide sequence: TGTGCCAGCAGCTTAAGGGGGCAAGGGCCCAGGACCGGGGAGCTGTTTTTT. It codes for CASSLRGQGPRTGELFF. Combining the CDR3 with reference TRBV7-9 and TRBJ2-2 gives the whole variable domain DTGVSQNPRHKITKRGQNVTFRCDPISEHNRLYWYRQTLGQGPEFLTYFQNEAQLEKSRLLSDRFSAERPKGSFSTLEIQRTEQGDSAMYLCASSLRGQGPRTGELFFGEGSRLTVL.

V usage is TRBV10-3 and J usage is TRBJ2-7; D possibly corresponds to TRBD2 (6 bases). Germline V gene data show CDR1 as ENHRY and CDR2 as SYGVKD. Trimming removed 1 base at V and 7 bases at J, with 17 bases between. The CDR3 is 15 amino acids. This CDR3 reads CAISELAASRGEQYF. In DNA, the CDR3 is TGTGCCATCAGTGAGTTAGCGGCCTCCCGGGGGGAGCAGTACTTC.

A few counts support this clone. The genes are TRBV19 and TRBJ1-3; 7 bases align to TRBD1. Germline V CDR1 and CDR2: LNHDA, SQIVND (reference sequence). V was clipped by 4 bases and J by 3 bases; unmatched bases: 6. The length of the CDR3 is 15 residues. The CDR3: CASSTLDRVGNTIYF. The CDR3 DNA is TGTGCCAGTAGTACCCTCGACAGGGTTGGAAACACCATATATTTT.

This clone has only a few counts. The J gene is TRBJ2-2, the V gene TRBV5-1; D gene uncertain. The CDR3 sequence is 13 residues long. Germline CDR1 SGHRS, CDR2 YFSETQ. Trimming took 4 bases from V and 6 from J, leaving 10 bases between them. This CDR3 is CASSLREPGELFF. The CDR3 DNA reads as TGCGCCAGCAGCCTGAGAGAGCCCGGGGAGCTGTTTTTT.

This clone was counted once. The V and J genes are TRBV14 and TRBJ1-2; D is perhaps TRBD1 (5 bases). Germline V gives CDR1 SGHDN, CDR2 FVKESK. V was cut by 11 bases and J by 2 bases, with 15 bases left in between. The CDR3 is 13 amino acids. CDR3 bases: TGTGCCCCGGCGGGGGAGCTCAACTATGGCTACACCTTC. Its translation is CAPAGELNYGYTF. Full variable domain (remainder filled in from reference TRBV14 and TRBJ1-2): EAGVTQFPSHSVIEKGQTVTLRCDPISGHDNLYWYRRVMGKEIKFLLHFVKESKQDESGMPNNRFLAERTGGTYSTLKVQPAELEDSGVYFCAPAGELNYGYTFGSGTRLTVV.

The chain has TRBV7-7 and TRBJ2-2; the match to TRBD2 covers 8 bases. Losses at the gene ends were 2 bases for V and 3 bases for J; bases not matched to a gene: 5. Germline values: CDR1 SSHAT, CDR2 FNYEAQ (reference sequence). The CDR3 is made up of 16 amino acids. CDR3 residues: CASSLWRGADTGELFF. The CDR3 nucleotides are TGTGCCAGCAGCTTATGGCGGGGGGCTGACACCGGGGAGCTGTTTTTT.

The rearrangement joins TRBV19 to TRBJ1-1, with TRBD1 matching 8 bases. The CDR3 covers 14 residues. CDR1 and CDR2 (germline): LNHDA, SQIVND (reference sequence). The ends lost 0 bases at V and 7 bases at J; junction bases unmatched: 4. CDR3 nucleotides: TGTGCCAGTAGTATAGATCTCAGGGGGCATGAAGCTTTCTTT. It translates to CASSIDLRGHEAFF.

V is TRBV5-6 and J is TRBJ1-3; D is ambiguous. V lost 3 bases and J 0 bases, leaving 16 bases between the germline ends. Germline V gene data show CDR1 as SGHDT and CDR2 as YYEEEE. CDR3 length equals 17 residues. CDR3 bases: TGTGCCAGCAGCTCTCCCTGGACTTCCAACTCTGGAAACACCATATATTTT. Translating it yields CASSSPWTSNSGNTIYF.

CDR3 in amino acids: CAISWTDYEQYF. DNA for the CDR3: TGTGCCATCAGTTGGACAGACTACGAGCAGTACTTC. This sequence joins TRBV10-3 and TRBJ2-7; TRBD1 is a possible D gene (6 bases). The CDR3 has 12 residues. From germline, CDR1 is ENHRY and CDR2 SYGVKD. V was pared by 5 bases and J by 3 bases, with 8 bases between.

The V and J genes are TRBV5-1 and TRBJ1-2; 8 bases match TRBD1. Germline values: CDR1 SGHRS, CDR2 YFSETQ. The trim removed 4 bases at V and 0 bases at J, leaving 5 bases unmatched. The CDR3 spans 15 residues. CDR3 nucleotides: TGCGCCAGCAGCGTGGACAGGGCCCCTAACTATGGCTACACCTTC. This sequence encodes CASSVDRAPNYGYTF.

This clone has a single count. The chain has TRBV30 and TRBJ1-3; D is perhaps TRBD1 (5 bases). Germline CDR1 reads GTSNPN; CDR2 reads SVGIG (reference sequence). Trimming took 0 bases from V and 4 from J, leaving 13 bases between them. The CDR3 covers 15 residues. CDR3 bases: TGTGCCTGGAGTGTACCCGCAGGGAGGGGAAACACCATATATTTT. Translated, it gives CAWSVPAGRGNTIYF.

The chain employs TRBV10-3 and TRBJ2-5; 7 bases are shared with TRBD2. This CDR3 is 13 amino acids long. The germline gives CDR1 ENHRY, CDR2 SYGVKD. Trimming at V came to 0 bases and at J to 5 bases, leaving 0 bases not matched to a gene. CDR3 loop: CAISESRGETQYF. CDR3 in DNA: TGTGCCATCAGTGAGTCGCGGGGGGAGACCCAGTACTTC.

This clone came up many times. The rearrangement links TRBV7-6 to TRBJ2-3; 9 nucleotides align to TRBD1. The CDR3 runs 14 residues. Germline CDR1 is SGHVS and CDR2 is FNYEAQ. V lost 5 bases to trimming and J lost 4 bases; unmatched junction nucleotides: 4. CDR3 sequence: CASSRTGVPDTQYF. In nucleotides, the CDR3 is TGTGCCAGCAGCCGGACAGGGGTCCCAGATACGCAGTATTTT.

V and J are TRBV15 and TRBJ1-5; no definite D call. The germline V gene has CDR1 LNHNV and CDR2 YYDKDF (reference sequence). The CDR3 is 16 residues long. V lost 1 base, J lost 7 bases, and 17 bases lay in between. The CDR3, as DNA: TGTGCCACCAGCAGAGGTTCTCCCCTCGGGAACCAGCCCCAGCATTTT. Amino acids: CATSRGSPLGNQPQHF.

This chain joins TRBV7-9 and TRBJ2-1; D is uncertain. V dropped 1 base and J dropped 7 bases, with 8 bases sitting between them. The germline V gene has CDR1 SEHNR and CDR2 FQNEAQ (reference sequence). The CDR3 has 13 amino acids. Here the CDR3 reads CASSLGAQNEQFF. The CDR3 region has the DNA TGTGCCAGCAGCTTAGGGGCGCAGAATGAGCAGTTCTTC.

This chain links TRBV18 with TRBJ2-5; 9 bases line up with TRBD2. Germline V gene sequence: CDR1 KGHSH, CDR2 LQKENI. With 3 bases clipped from V and 5 bases from J, the junction kept 4 bases outside the gene matches. The CDR3 loop spans 14 amino acids. In DNA form, the CDR3 reads TGTGCCAGCTCACCTGCGGGGGGGGCTGAGACCCAGTACTTC. Translation: CASSPAGGAETQYF.

The chain carries TRBV4-2 and TRBJ2-5, with unresolved D. Germline CDR1 is LGHNA and CDR2 is YNFKEQ. V dropped 4 bases and J dropped 1 base, with 16 bases sitting between them. The CDR3 loop spans 16 amino acids. The CDR3 DNA sequence: TGTGCCAGCAGCCTAAATCCCGGTGGAAGCCAAGAGACCCAGTACTTC. It specifies CASSLNPGGSQETQYF.

The chain has TRBV7-2 and TRBJ2-2, with 11 bases matching TRBD1. Germline assignment: CDR1 SGHTA and CDR2 FQGNSA. CDR3 size: 16 residues. J lost 5 bases, V lost 5 bases, and 7 bases had no gene match. CDR3 sequence: CASSLGQGAGTGELFF. The CDR3 DNA follows: TGTGCCAGCAGCCTAGGACAGGGGGCCGGGACCGGGGAGCTGTTTTTT.

J is TRBJ2-3 and V is TRBV15; D call uncertain. V dropped 8 bases and J dropped 0 bases, with 9 bases sitting between them. This CDR3 has 13 residues. From germline, CDR1 is LNHNV and CDR2 YYDKDF (reference sequence). The CDR3 DNA reads as TGTGCCACCCAGTCCCCTAGCACAGATACGCAGTATTTT. Translating gives CATQSPSTDTQYF.